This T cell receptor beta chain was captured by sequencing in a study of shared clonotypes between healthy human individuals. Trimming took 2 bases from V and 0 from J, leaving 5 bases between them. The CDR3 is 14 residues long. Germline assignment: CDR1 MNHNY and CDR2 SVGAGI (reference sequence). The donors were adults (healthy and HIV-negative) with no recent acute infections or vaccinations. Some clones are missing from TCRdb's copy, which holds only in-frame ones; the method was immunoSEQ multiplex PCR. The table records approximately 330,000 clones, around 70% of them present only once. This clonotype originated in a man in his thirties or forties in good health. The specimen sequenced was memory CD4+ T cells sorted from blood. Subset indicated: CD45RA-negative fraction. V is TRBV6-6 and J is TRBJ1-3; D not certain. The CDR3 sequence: CASSYIGSGNTIYF. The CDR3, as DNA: TGTGCCAGCAGTTACATAGGCTCTGGAAACACCATATATTTT.